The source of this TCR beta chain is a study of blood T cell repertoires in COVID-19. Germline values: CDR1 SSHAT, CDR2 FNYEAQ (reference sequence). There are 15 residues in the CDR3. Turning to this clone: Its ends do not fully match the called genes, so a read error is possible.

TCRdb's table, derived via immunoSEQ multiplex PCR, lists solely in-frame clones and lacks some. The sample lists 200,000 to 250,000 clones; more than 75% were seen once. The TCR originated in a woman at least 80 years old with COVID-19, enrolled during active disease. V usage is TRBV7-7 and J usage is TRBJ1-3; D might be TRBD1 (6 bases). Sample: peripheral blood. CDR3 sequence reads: CASSLAQGNGNTIYF. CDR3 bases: TGTGCTAGCAGCTTAGCGCAGGGGAACGGAAACACCATATATTTT.